This is a list of T cell receptor beta chains from one sample in a study of cytomegalovirus exposure and HLA in healthy donors. Assay used: immunoSEQ multiplex PCR; TCRdb lists only in-frame clones, some missing. The table records some 170,000 clones, over 60% of them present only once. Sequenced: PBMCs. These receptors were collected from a woman aged 30 to 39 in good health and CMV-seronegative. The CDR3 runs from the conserved cysteine through the conserved F or W. Fields, in order: J gene, clone size, D gene, V gene, CDR3 DNA, CDR3 protein. D genes are given only for firm matches. Not all rows give a size; the values are once, few, many and, for expanded clones, a class.

j_gene: TRBJ1-5; abundance: -; d_gene: -; v_gene: TRBV28; CDR3nt: TGTGCCAGCACCCAACCCTCTGGACAGTATAGCAATCAGCCCCAGCATTTT; CDR3aa: CASTQPSGQYSNQPQHF
j_gene: TRBJ1-5; abundance: -; d_gene: TRBD1; v_gene: TRBV7-2; CDR3nt: TGTGCCAGCAGCCCCTTCCGAGGGGGCAAACAGCCCCAGCATTTT; CDR3aa: CASSPFRGGKQPQHF
j_gene: TRBJ1-1; abundance: -; d_gene: -; v_gene: TRBV29-1; CDR3nt: TGCAGCGGGTCGGGACATATAATCACTGAAGCTTTCTTT; CDR3aa: CSGSGHIITEAFF
j_gene: TRBJ1-2; abundance: -; d_gene: TRBD1; v_gene: TRBV27; CDR3nt: TGTGCCAGCAGATCCCAAATTACTGACAGGGGAGGCTACACCTTC; CDR3aa: CASRSQITDRGGYTF
j_gene: TRBJ2-4; abundance: -; d_gene: -; v_gene: TRBV2; CDR3nt: TGTGCCAGCAGGCCGGGACTAGCCAAAAACATTCAGTACTTC; CDR3aa: CASRPGLAKNIQYF
j_gene: TRBJ2-6; abundance: few; d_gene: -; v_gene: TRBV6-1; CDR3nt: TGTGCCAGCACGTTCTCTGGGGCCAACGTCCTGACTTTC; CDR3aa: CASTFSGANVLTF
j_gene: TRBJ1-1; abundance: -; d_gene: -; v_gene: TRBV11-2; CDR3nt: TGTGCCAGCAGCTTACACCAGAGGACTGAAGCTTTCTTT; CDR3aa: CASSLHQRTEAFF
j_gene: TRBJ2-2; abundance: -; d_gene: TRBD1; v_gene: TRBV7-3; CDR3nt: TGTGCCAGCAGCTTGGGGACAGGGGCCGGGGAGCTGTTTTTT; CDR3aa: CASSLGTGAGELFF
j_gene: TRBJ1-2; abundance: -; d_gene: -; v_gene: TRBV9; CDR3nt: TGTGCCAGCAGCGTAGGCGGTCACCCAGCTAACTATGGCTACACCTTC; CDR3aa: CASSVGGHPANYGYTF
j_gene: TRBJ2-7; abundance: -; d_gene: -; v_gene: TRBV28; CDR3nt: TGTGCCAGCAGTCCGTGGACTGATTCCTACGAGCAGTACTTC; CDR3aa: CASSPWTDSYEQYF
j_gene: TRBJ1-2; abundance: -; d_gene: -; v_gene: TRBV7-9; CDR3nt: TGTGCCAGCAGCTTAGAGTCAGGGATGCAGCTAGGCTATGGCTACACCTTC; CDR3aa: CASSLESGMQLGYGYTF
j_gene: TRBJ2-1; abundance: -; d_gene: TRBD2; v_gene: TRBV6-5; CDR3nt: TGTGCCAGCAGTTACGGCGTAGCGGGAGGGTATAATGAGCAGTTCTTC; CDR3aa: CASSYGVAGGYNEQFF
j_gene: TRBJ2-3; abundance: -; d_gene: -; v_gene: TRBV11-3; CDR3nt: TGTGCCAGCAGCTTGGAAGGACAGAGCACAGATACGCAGTATTTT; CDR3aa: CASSLEGQSTDTQYF
j_gene: TRBJ1-1; abundance: once; d_gene: -; v_gene: TRBV5-1; CDR3nt: TGCGCCAGCAGCTTACACCCGACTGACGGGAACACTGAAGCTTTCTTT; CDR3aa: CASSLHPTDGNTEAFF
j_gene: TRBJ2-1; abundance: few; d_gene: -; v_gene: TRBV20-1; CDR3nt: TGCAGTGCTGGGGCGTCTGAGCAGTTCTTC; CDR3aa: CSAGASEQFF
j_gene: TRBJ2-3; abundance: -; d_gene: TRBD2; v_gene: TRBV7-9; CDR3nt: TGTGCCAGCAGCTTAGGACTAGCGGGGGCAGGGGATACGCAGTATTTT; CDR3aa: CASSLGLAGAGDTQYF
j_gene: TRBJ1-1; abundance: few; d_gene: -; v_gene: TRBV10-3; CDR3nt: TGTGCCATCAGTGAGTTAATAGCCATGAACACTGAAGCTTTCTTT; CDR3aa: CAISELIAMNTEAFF
j_gene: TRBJ1-5; abundance: -; d_gene: TRBD1; v_gene: TRBV6-5; CDR3nt: TGTGCCAGCCGAGGGACAGGGGATCAGCCCCAGCATTTT; CDR3aa: CASRGTGDQPQHF
j_gene: TRBJ2-5; abundance: -; d_gene: -; v_gene: TRBV9; CDR3nt: TGTGCCAGCAGCGCTGGGACTTCCCAAGAGACCCAGTACTTC; CDR3aa: CASSAGTSQETQYF
j_gene: TRBJ2-1; abundance: -; d_gene: TRBD1; v_gene: TRBV5-6; CDR3nt: TGTGCCAGCAGCTCCTTAGACAGGGGGAGGTACAATGAGCAGTTCTTC; CDR3aa: CASSSLDRGRYNEQFF
j_gene: TRBJ2-5; abundance: -; d_gene: TRBD1; v_gene: TRBV5-1; CDR3nt: TGCGCCAGCAGCAAGACAGGGGCGCCCCAAGAGACCCAGTACTTC; CDR3aa: CASSKTGAPQETQYF
j_gene: TRBJ2-7; abundance: -; d_gene: -; v_gene: TRBV6-5; CDR3nt: TGTGCCAGCAGTCGAGGTCGGTTCTACGAGCAGTACTTC; CDR3aa: CASSRGRFYEQYF
j_gene: TRBJ2-1; abundance: -; d_gene: TRBD2; v_gene: TRBV2; CDR3nt: TGTGCCAGCAGTCGGGGGGACAATGAGCAGTTCTTC; CDR3aa: CASSRGDNEQFF
j_gene: TRBJ1-2; abundance: few; d_gene: TRBD1; v_gene: TRBV15; CDR3nt: TGTGCCACCAGCCGGACAGGCGTCTATGGCTACACCTTC; CDR3aa: CATSRTGVYGYTF
j_gene: TRBJ1-1; abundance: -; d_gene: -; v_gene: TRBV28; CDR3nt: TGTGCCAGCAGCCACCCGGCTCGGGGCACTGAAGCTTTCTTT; CDR3aa: CASSHPARGTEAFF
j_gene: TRBJ2-2; abundance: -; d_gene: TRBD2; v_gene: TRBV4-2; CDR3nt: TGTGCCAGCAGCCAAGATTCGACTAGCGTTTACACCGGGGAGCTGTTTTTT; CDR3aa: CASSQDSTSVYTGELFF
j_gene: TRBJ1-2; abundance: -; d_gene: TRBD1; v_gene: TRBV11-2; CDR3nt: TGTGCCAGCAGCTATGGGACAGGCCCCTATGGCTACACCTTC; CDR3aa: CASSYGTGPYGYTF
j_gene: TRBJ2-2; abundance: -; d_gene: -; v_gene: TRBV29-1; CDR3nt: TGCAGCGCAGGGCTGTACGGGGAGCTGTTTTTT; CDR3aa: CSAGLYGELFF
j_gene: TRBJ1-5; abundance: -; d_gene: -; v_gene: TRBV28; CDR3nt: TGTGCCAGCAGTCCCCGGCGGGGGATGGGGCAGCCCCAGCATTTT; CDR3aa: CASSPRRGMGQPQHF
j_gene: TRBJ2-7; abundance: -; d_gene: TRBD1; v_gene: TRBV7-9; CDR3nt: TGTGCCAGCAGTCGGGACAGGGGAGTCCACGAGCAGTACTTC; CDR3aa: CASSRDRGVHEQYF
j_gene: TRBJ1-4; abundance: few; d_gene: TRBD1; v_gene: TRBV4-1; CDR3nt: TGCGCCAGCAGCCAAGAGACAGGGGTTTGGGAAAAACTGTTTTTT; CDR3aa: CASSQETGVWEKLFF
j_gene: TRBJ2-2; abundance: few; d_gene: TRBD2; v_gene: TRBV4-2; CDR3nt: TGTGCCAGCAGCCAAGCGAGAACGGGGGGGCCGACCGGGGAGCTGTTTTTT; CDR3aa: CASSQARTGGPTGELFF
j_gene: TRBJ1-1; abundance: -; d_gene: -; v_gene: TRBV29-1; CDR3nt: TGCAGCGTGAGACAGACTCCGGGCACTGAAGCTTTCTTT; CDR3aa: CSVRQTPGTEAFF
j_gene: TRBJ1-2; abundance: -; d_gene: -; v_gene: TRBV5-1; CDR3nt: TGCGCCAGCAGCTCTCTAGCGGGGTCGGTCTATGGCTACACCTTC; CDR3aa: CASSSLAGSVYGYTF
j_gene: TRBJ1-1; abundance: -; d_gene: -; v_gene: TRBV4-2; CDR3nt: TGTGCCAGCAGCCAAGGTGGGACTATCACTGAAGCTTTCTTT; CDR3aa: CASSQGGTITEAFF
j_gene: TRBJ2-5; abundance: few; d_gene: TRBD1; v_gene: TRBV5-1; CDR3nt: TGCGCCAGCAGCGGACAGGGAGGAGAGACCCAGTACTTC; CDR3aa: CASSGQGGETQYF
j_gene: TRBJ1-2; abundance: -; d_gene: -; v_gene: TRBV28; CDR3nt: TGTGCCAGCAGGACTGCCCACTATGGCTACACCTTC; CDR3aa: CASRTAHYGYTF
j_gene: TRBJ2-7; abundance: -; d_gene: -; v_gene: TRBV28; CDR3nt: TGTGCCAGCAGTTTAATAGGGGGGGGCTCCTACGAGCAGTACTTC; CDR3aa: CASSLIGGGSYEQYF
j_gene: TRBJ2-7; abundance: -; d_gene: TRBD1; v_gene: TRBV18; CDR3nt: TGTGCCAGCTCAACCGGGACAGCCGATTCCTACGAGCAGTACTTC; CDR3aa: CASSTGTADSYEQYF
j_gene: TRBJ2-1; abundance: -; d_gene: TRBD1; v_gene: TRBV4-1; CDR3nt: TGCGCCAGCAGCCGCCCACAGGGGGCACCAGAAAATGAGCAGTTCTTC; CDR3aa: CASSRPQGAPENEQFF
j_gene: TRBJ1-2; abundance: once; d_gene: -; v_gene: TRBV6-4; CDR3nt: TGTGCCAGCAGTCCAGGCTTTGTGGGCTATGGCTACACCTTC; CDR3aa: CASSPGFVGYGYTF
j_gene: TRBJ2-3; abundance: -; d_gene: -; v_gene: TRBV10-3; CDR3nt: TGTGCCACGGGAGACAGGGACTCAGCAGATACGCAGTATTTT; CDR3aa: CATGDRDSADTQYF
j_gene: TRBJ2-5; abundance: few; d_gene: TRBD2; v_gene: TRBV6-5; CDR3nt: TGTGCCAGCAGGGGGACTAGCGACTCCGGGACCCAGTACTTC; CDR3aa: CASRGTSDSGTQYF
j_gene: TRBJ2-3; abundance: -; d_gene: TRBD2; v_gene: TRBV9; CDR3nt: TGTGCCAGCAGTCTAAGCGGGAACACAGATACGCAGTATTTT; CDR3aa: CASSLSGNTDTQYF
j_gene: TRBJ1-4; abundance: -; d_gene: TRBD1; v_gene: TRBV5-6; CDR3nt: TGTGCCAGCAGCTTGGGGACAGGGGGCTTTGAAAAACTGTTTTTT; CDR3aa: CASSLGTGGFEKLFF
j_gene: TRBJ2-7; abundance: -; d_gene: TRBD1; v_gene: TRBV10-3; CDR3nt: TGTGCCACATCGGACAGGGGACCCTACGAGCAGTACTTC; CDR3aa: CATSDRGPYEQYF
j_gene: TRBJ2-1; abundance: -; d_gene: TRBD2; v_gene: TRBV5-6; CDR3nt: TGTGCCAGCAGCGCCGGCGGACTAGCGGCTGGGAATGAGCAGTTCTTC; CDR3aa: CASSAGGLAAGNEQFF
j_gene: TRBJ1-3; abundance: -; d_gene: -; v_gene: TRBV7-2; CDR3nt: TGTGCCAGCAGCTCGTACTCCTCCTCTGGAAACACCATATATTTT; CDR3aa: CASSSYSSSGNTIYF
j_gene: TRBJ2-7; abundance: few; d_gene: -; v_gene: TRBV28; CDR3nt: TGTGCCAGCAGTCCCACCGGGAGCGGCTCCTACGAGCAGTACTTC; CDR3aa: CASSPTGSGSYEQYF
j_gene: TRBJ1-4; abundance: -; d_gene: -; v_gene: TRBV4-3; CDR3nt: TGCGCCAGCAGCCAAGATCCAGGGGTGGGTGAAAAACTGTTTTTT; CDR3aa: CASSQDPGVGEKLFF
j_gene: TRBJ1-1; abundance: -; d_gene: -; v_gene: TRBV19; CDR3nt: TGTGCCAGTAGTATTTCTGGGTCTAGTGGCACTGAAGCTTTCTTT; CDR3aa: CASSISGSSGTEAFF
j_gene: TRBJ1-6; abundance: -; d_gene: -; v_gene: TRBV28; CDR3nt: TGTGCCAGCAACCCGGGGGGGAGCTCCTATAATTCACCCCTCCACTTT; CDR3aa: CASNPGGSSYNSPLHF
j_gene: TRBJ2-2; abundance: -; d_gene: -; v_gene: TRBV9; CDR3nt: TGTGCCAGCAGCGTAGCCGGGGGAACCGGGGAGCTGTTTTTT; CDR3aa: CASSVAGGTGELFF
j_gene: TRBJ2-2; abundance: few; d_gene: -; v_gene: TRBV5-1; CDR3nt: TGCGCCAGCAGCTTGACAGGGCCCCAAGAAACGAACACCGGGGAGCTGTTTTTT; CDR3aa: CASSLTGPQETNTGELFF
j_gene: TRBJ2-7; abundance: -; d_gene: TRBD2; v_gene: TRBV7-9; CDR3nt: TGTGCCAGCAGCACTCCGACCGGGACTAGTGTCTACGAGCAGTACTTC; CDR3aa: CASSTPTGTSVYEQYF
j_gene: TRBJ2-7; abundance: -; d_gene: -; v_gene: TRBV30; CDR3nt: TGTGCCTGGAGTGGGAACTATCACTACGAGCAGTACTTC; CDR3aa: CAWSGNYHYEQYF